The sequence of this TCR beta chain was determined in a study of cytomegalovirus exposure and HLA in healthy donors. Regarding the study as a whole: Researchers counted roughly 150 TCR beta chains as cytomegalovirus-associated.

With regard to this clone: Its antigen is undetermined.

PCR involved 60 Vbeta and 13 Jbeta primers. This table comes from immunoSEQ multiplex PCR, and its TCRdb copy is limited to in-frame clones, with some not included. The sample holds roughly 230,000 clones, 80% to 95% seen once. The V and J ends lost 0 bases and 0 bases respectively, with 6 bases between them. The length of the CDR3 is 15 residues. Germline CDR1 and CDR2: ENHRY and SYGVKD. The sample was PBMCs. The chain couples TRBV10-3 to TRBJ1-3; D not resolved. The receptor comes from a girl aged 2-10 years in good health and CMV-seronegative. DNA of the CDR3: TGTGCCATCAGTGAGTCAACGGTCTCTGGAAACACCATATATTTT. This encodes CAISESTVSGNTIYF.